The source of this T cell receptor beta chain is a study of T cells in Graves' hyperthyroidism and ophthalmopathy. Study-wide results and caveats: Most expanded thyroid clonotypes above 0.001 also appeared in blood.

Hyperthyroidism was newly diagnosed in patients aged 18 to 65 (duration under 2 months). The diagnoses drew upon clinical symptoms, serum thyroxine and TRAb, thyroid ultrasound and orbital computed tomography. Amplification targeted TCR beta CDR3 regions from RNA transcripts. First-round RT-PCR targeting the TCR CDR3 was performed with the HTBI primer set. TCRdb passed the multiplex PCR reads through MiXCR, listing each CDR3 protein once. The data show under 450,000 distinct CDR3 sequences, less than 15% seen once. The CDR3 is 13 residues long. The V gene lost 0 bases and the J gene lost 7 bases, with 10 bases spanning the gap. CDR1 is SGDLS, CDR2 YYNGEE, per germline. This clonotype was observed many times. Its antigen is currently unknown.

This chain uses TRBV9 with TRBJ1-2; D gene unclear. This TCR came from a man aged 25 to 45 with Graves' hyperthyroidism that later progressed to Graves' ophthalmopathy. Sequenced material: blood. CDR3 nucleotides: TGTGCCAGCAGCGTAGAGGCCTTCGGTGGCTACACCTTC. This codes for CASSVEAFGGYTF.